The 22 T cell receptor beta chains listed next were all sequenced from one sample in a study of cytomegalovirus exposure and HLA in healthy donors. A multiplex PCR was run with 60 Vbeta primers and 13 Jbeta primers. Repertoires were generated with immunoSEQ multiplex PCR, while TCRdb's copy carries only in-frame clones and drops some. The sample lists 90,000 to 110,000 clones, more than 70% seen once, with around 2.1% in the top ten. Sequenced sample: PBMCs. The receptors derive from a man aged 25-45 years in good health and CMV-seronegative.

The chain recombines TRBV30 with TRBJ2-1; 10 bases are shared with TRBD1. This CDR3 is built from 15 residues. Germline loops: CDR1 GTSNPN, CDR2 SVGIG (reference sequence). J lost 6 bases, V lost 2 bases, and 7 bases had no gene match. CDR3: CAWSRRDRGFNEQFF. For the CDR3, the DNA is TGTGCCTGGAGTCGTCGGGACAGGGGTTTCAATGAGCAGTTCTTC.

The CDR3 reads CSVVGGRAFSYNEQFF. The CDR3 DNA is TGCAGCGTTGTAGGCGGGAGGGCGTTTTCCTACAATGAGCAGTTCTTC. The chain is built from TRBV29-1 and TRBJ2-1, with 9 positions matching TRBD2. Trimming removed 4 bases from V and 1 base from J; junction bases left unmatched: 8. This CDR3 comprises 16 residues. Germline-derived CDR1 and CDR2 are SQVTM and ANQGSEA.

CDR3 residues: CSVAGDRQETQYF. The CDR3 bases are TGCAGCGTTGCGGGGGACAGACAAGAGACCCAGTACTTC. The rearrangement joins TRBV29-1 to TRBJ2-5; D possibly corresponds to TRBD1 (7 bases). This CDR3 comprises 13 residues. CDR1 SQVTM and CDR2 ANQGSEA come from the germline V gene. Between the trimmed V and J ends, which lost 4 bases and 2 bases, there was a span of 11 bases.

CDR3 DNA: TGTGCCAGCAGCCAACAGGCCTGGGACACTGAAGCTTTCTTT. The encoded protein is CASSQQAWDTEAFF. This chain joins TRBV6-6 and TRBJ1-1, with D perhaps matching TRBD1 (5 bases). Looked up from germline, CDR1 is MNHNY and CDR2 is SVGAGI (reference sequence). V lost 6 bases and J lost 3, with 14 bases in between. The length of the CDR3 is 14 residues.

The genes are TRBV5-1 and TRBJ1-5, with 7 positions matching TRBD1. V trimming: 2 bases; J trimming: 5 bases; junction bases outside the gene matches: 1. The V gene's germline CDR1 is SGHRS and CDR2 YFSETQ. The CDR3 loop spans 13 amino acids. The CDR3 reads CASSFDRDQPQHF. The DNA of the CDR3 is TGCGCCAGCAGCTTCGACAGGGATCAGCCCCAGCATTTT.

V and J are TRBV27 and TRBJ1-6; D is perhaps TRBD1 (5 bases). Trimming left V 5 bases short and J 5 bases short, with 13 bases between. Germline V CDR1 and CDR2: MNHEY, SMNVEV (reference sequence). This CDR3 spans 15 amino acids. Written as DNA, the CDR3 is TGTGCCAGCAGTACCCGGGGGGGAAATAATTCACCCCTCCACTTT. It codes for CASSTRGGNNSPLHF.

The J gene is TRBJ1-3, the V gene TRBV5-6; 8 nucleotides agree with TRBD1. The CDR3 contains 14 residues. The V segment lost 4 bases and the J segment 4 bases; nucleotides outside the gene matches: 4. Germline CDR1 SGHDT, CDR2 YYEEEE. The CDR3 loop reads CASSLGQAGNTIYF. In DNA form, the CDR3 reads TGTGCCAGCAGCCTGGGACAGGCGGGAAACACCATATATTTT.

V usage is TRBV19 and J usage is TRBJ2-1; TRBD2 agrees at 9 bases. Germline values: CDR1 LNHDA, CDR2 SQIVND (reference sequence). V shed 5 bases and J 0 bases; nucleotides not matched to a gene: 2. This CDR3 spans 15 amino acids. CDR3 coding DNA: TGTGCCAGTAGTGTTAGCGGGAGCTCCTACAATGAGCAGTTCTTC. Its protein product is CASSVSGSSYNEQFF.

The chain links TRBV19 to TRBJ1-1; D is unclear. There are 12 residues in the CDR3. Per germline, CDR1 LNHDA and CDR2 SQIVND (reference sequence). With 5 bases removed from V and 8 bases from J, the gap between germline ends came to 12 bases. The DNA of the CDR3 is TGTGCCAGTAGTCCTACCGCCGGGGAAGCTTTCTTT. It is translated as CASSPTAGEAFF.

The chain carries TRBV5-6 and TRBJ2-2, with 8 bases identical to TRBD1. Germline CDR1 reads SGHDT; CDR2 reads YYEEEE. There are 16 residues in the CDR3. The junction had 5 bases not matched to a gene; V was cut back by 3 bases and J by 1 base. The CDR3 reads CASSSQGDLNTGELFF. Written as DNA, the CDR3 is TGTGCCAGCAGCTCACAGGGGGACTTGAACACCGGGGAGCTGTTTTTT. Together with reference TRBV5-6 and TRBJ2-2, the CDR3 gives the full variable domain: DAGVTQSPTHLIKTRGQQVTLRCSPKSGHDTVSWYQQALGQGPQFIFQYYEEEERQRGNFPDRFSGHQFPNYSSELNVNALLLGDSALYLCASSSQGDLNTGELFFGEGSRLTVL.

This sequence joins TRBV19 and TRBJ1-1; D is ambiguous. V was cut by 4 bases and J by 5 bases, with 17 bases left in between. Germline CDR1 reads LNHDA; CDR2 reads SQIVND (reference sequence). The CDR3 is 15 residues long. In DNA form, the CDR3 reads TGTGCCAGTAGTAGGAAACACGGGGAAGGGACTGAAGCTTTCTTT. Its translation: CASSRKHGEGTEAFF. The entire variable domain, with the rest obtained from reference TRBV19 and TRBJ1-1, is as follows: DGGITQSPKYLFRKEGQNVTLSCEQNLNHDAMYWYRQDPGQGLRLIYYSQIVNDFQKGDIAEGYSVSREKKESFPLTVTSAQKNPTAFYLCASSRKHGEGTEAFFGQGTRLTVV.

The chain links TRBV6-5 to TRBJ1-2, with 7 bases matching TRBD1. V trimming: 6 bases; J trimming: 1 base; junction bases outside the gene matches: 5. Germline V gene data show CDR1 as MNHEY and CDR2 as SVGAGI. This CDR3 has 14 amino acids. CDR3 sequence (DNA): TGTGCCAGCAGAAGGACAGGCAATAACTATGGCTACACCTTC. This translates into CASRRTGNNYGYTF.

The chain joins TRBV5-6 to TRBJ2-2, with 8 bases lining up with TRBD1. The V gene end was trimmed by 4 bases and the J gene end by 3 bases; junction bases not matched to a gene: 5. CDR1 and CDR2 from the germline V gene are SGHDT and YYEEEE. CDR3 length equals 15 residues. This CDR3 is CASSPTGVDTGELFF. The CDR3 region has the DNA TGTGCCAGCAGCCCGACAGGGGTGGACACCGGGGAGCTGTTTTTT.

The gene calls are TRBV7-2 and TRBJ2-5; 8 bases fit TRBD2. The CDR3 length is 16 residues. The V gene's germline CDR1 is SGHTA and CDR2 FQGNSA. V shed 0 bases and J 5 bases; nucleotides not matched to a gene: 8. The CDR3 region has the DNA TGTGCCAGCAGCTTAGCGAACGGGGGGGCTGGGGAGACCCAGTACTTC. It codes for CASSLANGGAGETQYF.

V usage is TRBV9 and J usage is TRBJ1-1, with D possibly matching TRBD1 (5 bases). Looked up from germline, CDR1 is SGDLS and CDR2 is YYNGEE. Trimming took off 3 bases at V and 1 base at J, with 19 bases between the two ends. This CDR3 spans 17 amino acids. The CDR3 loop reads CASSAGINRRSNTEAFF. The DNA for the CDR3 is TGTGCCAGCAGCGCAGGGATTAACCGACGTTCGAACACTGAAGCTTTCTTT.

This chain uses TRBV4-2 with TRBJ2-7; TRBD2 matches 13 bases. This CDR3 is built from 18 residues. V was clipped by 1 base and J by 0 bases; unmatched bases: 6. Looked up from germline, CDR1 is LGHNA and CDR2 is YNFKEQ. As DNA, the CDR3 is TGTGCCAGCAGCCAAGCCGGACTAGCGGGAGAGACCTCCTACGAGCAGTACTTC. Its protein product is CASSQAGLAGETSYEQYF.

In nucleotides, the CDR3 is TGTGCCAGCAGTCTCCCCCTTCAGGGTTACAATGAGCAGTTCTTC. Translating it yields CASSLPLQGYNEQFF. The V and J genes are TRBV28 and TRBJ2-1; weak D call: TRBD1 (5 bases). Per the germline V gene, CDR1 is MDHEN and CDR2 is SYDVKM. V was shortened by 5 bases and J by 4 bases, with 15 bases between the two germline ends. This CDR3 is built from 15 residues.

The J gene is TRBJ2-7, the V gene TRBV30; 12 bases match TRBD1. The V gene end was trimmed by 3 bases and the J gene end by 7 bases; junction bases not matched to a gene: 10. CDR3 size: 15 residues. Germline values: CDR1 GTSNPN, CDR2 SVGIG (reference sequence). CDR3 sequence (DNA): TGTGCCTGGAGGGTTCCGGGACAGGGGGCGGGGGAGCAGTACTTC. Translated, it gives CAWRVPGQGAGEQYF.

V gene TRBV5-1 combines with J gene TRBJ1-5, with D uncertain. Trimming cost V 5 bases and J 4 bases, with 13 bases left between them. Germline CDR1 and CDR2: SGHRS and YFSETQ. The CDR3 covers 14 residues. The CDR3 DNA reads as TGCGCCAGCAGTCCCACGGGATTTAATCAGCCCCAGCATTTT. Protein product: CASSPTGFNQPQHF. Filled out from reference TRBV5-1 and TRBJ1-5, the complete variable domain reads KAGVTQTPRYLIKTRGQQVTLSCSPISGHRSVSWYQQTPGQGLQFLFEYFSETQRNKGNFPGRFSGRQFSNSRSEMNVSTLELGDSALYLCASSPTGFNQPQHFGDGTRLSIL.

The chain employs TRBV5-5 and TRBJ1-1; possibly TRBD1 for D (5 bases). The CDR3 has 16 residues. Germline V gene lookup returns CDR1 SGHKS and CDR2 YYEKEE (reference sequence). The germline V and J ends were trimmed by 4 bases and 1 base, with 17 bases remaining between them. This chain's CDR3 is CASSRNTPTENTEAFF. The DNA of the CDR3 is TGTGCCAGCAGCCGCAACACTCCGACAGAGAACACTGAAGCTTTCTTT.

This clone was recorded a few times. The rearrangement joins TRBV6-5 to TRBJ2-1; 7 bases align to TRBD2. V shed 5 bases and J 8 bases; nucleotides not matched to a gene: 6. This CDR3 spans 13 amino acids. The germline gives CDR1 MNHEY, CDR2 SVGAGI. DNA for the CDR3: TGTGCCAGCAGTGCCCGGGAGGCCCATGAGCAGTTCTTC. This codes for CASSAREAHEQFF.

The chain uses TRBV5-4 and TRBJ1-3; D uncertain. The CDR3 spans 15 residues. V lost 0 bases and J lost 0, with 7 bases in between. The germline V gene encodes CDR1 SGHNT and CDR2 YYREEE (reference sequence). For the CDR3, the DNA is TGTGCCAGCAGCTTGGACTTCTACTCTGGAAACACCATATATTTT. Translating gives CASSLDFYSGNTIYF.